Shown below are 32 T cell receptor beta chains from a single sample sequenced in a study of cytomegalovirus exposure and HLA in healthy donors. The PCR made use of 60 Vbeta and 13 Jbeta primers. The method was immunoSEQ multiplex PCR; TCRdb's version includes in-frame clones alone and lacks a portion of them. Of roughly 160,000 clones in the sample, roughly nine tenths are singletons; the top ten hold more than 0.7%. Sequencing input: PBMCs. These receptors originate from a woman aged 25 to 39 in good health and CMV-seronegative.

The CDR3 region has the DNA TGTGCCAGCAGCCCAGCGGTTCTGGACAGGGAGAACACCGGGGAGCTGTTTTTT. Translated, it gives CASSPAVLDRENTGELFF. This rearrangement joins TRBV9 to TRBJ2-2; 8 positions agree with TRBD1. V was clipped by 4 bases and J by 1 base; unmatched bases: 12. CDR1 and CDR2 from the germline V gene are SGDLS and YYNGEE. The CDR3 is made up of 18 amino acids.

The rearrangement links TRBV7-9 to TRBJ2-5; TRBD2 matches at 8 bases. The V gene end was trimmed by 9 bases and the J gene end by 2 bases; junction bases not matched to a gene: 8. The germline V gene encodes CDR1 SEHNR and CDR2 FQNEAQ (reference sequence). This CDR3 has 14 residues. The CDR3 nucleotides read TGTGCCAGTATGAAGCGGGAGCAACAAGAGACCCAGTACTTC. Translating it yields CASMKREQQETQYF.

The genes are TRBV5-6 and TRBJ2-7; TRBD2 aligns across 8 bases. Germline CDR1 and CDR2: SGHDT and YYEEEE. Germline trimming cut 1 base from V and 3 bases from J; bases unmatched to any gene: 9. CDR3 length: 16 residues. DNA of the CDR3: TGTGCCAGCAGCTTGAGACCATCTAGCGGGTACTACGAGCAGTACTTC. Its protein product is CASSLRPSSGYYEQYF. The full variable domain, in which reference TRBV5-6 and TRBJ2-7 provide the parts outside the CDR3, is DAGVTQSPTHLIKTRGQQVTLRCSPKSGHDTVSWYQQALGQGPQFIFQYYEEEERQRGNFPDRFSGHQFPNYSSELNVNALLLGDSALYLCASSLRPSSGYYEQYFGPGTRLTVT.

The chain is built from TRBV11-2 and TRBJ2-1; 8 nucleotides align to TRBD1. The CDR3 has 13 residues. Germline V CDR1 and CDR2: SGHAT, FQNNGV. V dropped 5 bases and J dropped 7; count of bases not matched to a gene: 4. The CDR3 DNA reads TGTGCCAGCAGCCAGGGGGCGAGGAATGAGCAGTTCTTC. It translates to CASSQGARNEQFF. Together with reference TRBV11-2 and TRBJ2-1, the CDR3 gives the full variable domain: EAGVAQSPRYKIIEKRQSVAFWCNPISGHATLYWYQQILGQGPKLLIQFQNNGVVDDSQLPKDRFSAERLKGVDSTLKIQPAKLEDSAVYLCASSQGARNEQFFGPGTRLTVL.

The J gene is TRBJ2-7, the V gene TRBV15, with 8 bases aligning to TRBD1. J was trimmed by 2 bases and V by 0 bases; bases with no gene match: 6. This CDR3 comprises 16 residues. Germline V gives CDR1 LNHNV, CDR2 YYDKDF (reference sequence). In DNA, the CDR3 is TGTGCCACCAGCAGAGATTTGACAGGGGCCCCCTACGAGCAGTACTTC. Translated: CATSRDLTGAPYEQYF.

The chain has TRBV6-4 and TRBJ2-3; 7 nucleotides match TRBD2. Per germline, CDR1 MRHNA and CDR2 SNTAGT. J was trimmed by 4 bases and V by 4 bases; bases with no gene match: 8. This CDR3 has 15 residues. The CDR3 is CASSAGREFSDTQYF. The CDR3 DNA sequence: TGTGCCAGCAGTGCAGGGCGGGAGTTTTCAGATACGCAGTATTTT.

The chain recombines TRBV9 with TRBJ1-2, with 10 bases that match TRBD1. The CDR3 sequence is 14 residues long. V lost 0 bases to trimming and J lost 6 bases; unmatched junction nucleotides: 2. Germline V gene sequence: CDR1 SGDLS, CDR2 YYNGEE. The DNA of the CDR3 is TGTGCCAGCAGCGTAGGACAGGGGGCTAATGGCTACACCTTC. Protein: CASSVGQGANGYTF. Combining the CDR3 with reference TRBV9 and TRBJ1-2 gives the whole variable domain DSGVTQTPKHLITATGQRVTLRCSPRSGDLSVYWYQQSLDQGLQFLIQYYNGEERAKGNILERFSAQQFPDLHSELNLSSLELGDSALYFCASSVGQGANGYTFGSGTRLTVV.

CDR3 sequence (DNA): TGTGCCAGCAGTGCGTTGAACACTGAAGCTTTCTTT. As protein: CASSALNTEAFF. The chain is built from TRBV25-1 and TRBJ1-1; no clear D. This CDR3 is 12 amino acids long. Trimming removed 4 bases at V and 0 bases at J, with 3 bases between. Germline assignment: CDR1 MGHDK and CDR2 SYGVNS.

The chain employs TRBV7-3 and TRBJ2-7; 9 bases are shared with TRBD2. The CDR3 loop spans 15 amino acids. The germline V gene encodes CDR1 SGHTA and CDR2 FQGTGA. Germline trimming cut 3 bases from V and 0 bases from J; bases unmatched to any gene: 3. The CDR3 DNA sequence: TGTGCCAGCAGCTTGCTAGCGGGGAACTCCTACGAGCAGTACTTC. Amino acid sequence: CASSLLAGNSYEQYF. Full variable domain (outside the CDR3, taken from reference TRBV7-3 and TRBJ2-7): GAGVSQTPSNKVTEKGKYVELRCDPISGHTALYWYRQSLGQGPEFLIYFQGTGAADDSGLPNDRFFAVRPEGSVSTLKIQRTERGDSAVYLCASSLLAGNSYEQYFGPGTRLTVT.

This clone has only one observation. The chain has TRBV18 and TRBJ1-1; the D gene is possibly TRBD1 (6 bases). Trimming removed 4 bases at V and 5 bases at J, with 29 bases between. Germline CDR1 KGHSH, CDR2 LQKENI. This CDR3 is built from 19 residues. CDR3 in DNA: TGTGCCAGCTCACTCAAACTGGACGTTCCAGGGGCGTCTGTGACTGAAGCTTTCTTT. This sequence encodes CASSLKLDVPGASVTEAFF.

This chain links TRBV20-1 with TRBJ2-7, with 7 bases aligning to TRBD1. The CDR3 has 11 residues. CDR1 is DFQATT and CDR2 is SNEGSKA in the germline V gene (reference sequence). V shed 6 bases and J 5 bases; nucleotides not matched to a gene: 4. CDR3 bases: TGCAGTGCCAGACAGGGCCACGAGCAGTACTTC. Protein product: CSARQGHEQYF.

The CDR3 spells CASSLRGGGGETQYF. CDR3 DNA: TGTGCCAGCAGCCTCCGCGGGGGGGGAGGAGAGACCCAGTACTTC. The gene calls are TRBV7-9 and TRBJ2-5; 9 bases line up with TRBD2. The CDR3 is made up of 15 amino acids. Germline V gene lookup returns CDR1 SEHNR and CDR2 FQNEAQ (reference sequence). V was pared by 5 bases and J by 4 bases, with 8 bases of the junction left unmatched.

This chain joins TRBV30 and TRBJ1-2; 8 nucleotides match TRBD1. This CDR3 spans 13 amino acids. CDR1 is GTSNPN, CDR2 SVGIG, per germline (reference sequence). The V and J ends lost 1 base and 7 bases, in that order; junction bases with no gene match: 5. CDR3 region: CAWSGQGPIGYTF. In nucleotides, the CDR3 is TGTGCCTGGAGTGGACAGGGGCCCATTGGCTACACCTTC. The full variable domain, in which reference TRBV30 and TRBJ1-2 provide the parts outside the CDR3, is SQTIHQWPATLVQPVGSPLSLECTVEGTSNPNLYWYRQAAGRGLQLLFYSVGIGQISSEVPQNLSASRPQDRQFILSSKKLLLSDSGFYLCAWSGQGPIGYTFGSGTRLTVV.

This chain connects TRBV27 to TRBJ1-4; D not resolved. The CDR3 is 14 amino acids. CDR1 and CDR2 (germline): MNHEY, SMNVEV (reference sequence). The V and J ends lost 6 bases and 7 bases respectively, with 15 bases between them. This CDR3 reads CASSQGSLSEKLFF. The CDR3 nucleotides are TGTGCCAGCAGCCAAGGGAGCCTGAGTGAAAAACTGTTTTTT.

This rearrangement joins TRBV5-1 to TRBJ2-7, with D tentatively TRBD1 (5 bases). This CDR3 has 14 amino acids. Trimming stripped 4 bases from V and 5 bases from J, with 16 bases between. The V gene's germline CDR1 is SGHRS and CDR2 YFSETQ. In DNA, the CDR3 is TGCGCCAGCAGCCTGAGAGAACAGGTTAACGAGCAGTACTTC. This encodes CASSLREQVNEQYF.

This clone turned up a few times. The chain couples TRBV6-6 to TRBJ1-1; TRBD1 matches 10 bases. The CDR3 has 15 residues. V lost 6 bases to trimming and J lost 0 bases; unmatched junction nucleotides: 4. CDR1 is MNHNY and CDR2 is SVGAGI in the germline V gene (reference sequence). The CDR3 region has the DNA TGTGCCAGCAGCCCAGGACAGGGGGTGAACACTGAAGCTTTCTTT. Protein product: CASSPGQGVNTEAFF.

V gene TRBV19 combines with J gene TRBJ1-2, with 10 bases matching TRBD1. The germline CDR1 and CDR2 sequences are LNHDA and SQIVND (reference sequence). Losses at the gene ends were 4 bases for V and 7 bases for J; bases not matched to a gene: 6. The CDR3 extends over 14 amino acids. The CDR3 protein is CASSRSGTGVGYTF. The CDR3 nucleotides are TGTGCCAGTAGTAGATCCGGGACAGGGGTTGGCTACACCTTC.

This chain uses TRBV5-1 with TRBJ1-4; 7 nucleotides align to TRBD1. This CDR3 contains 16 residues. The V gene end was trimmed by 3 bases and the J gene end by 0 bases; junction bases not matched to a gene: 5. Germline CDR1 and CDR2: SGHRS and YFSETQ. CDR3 protein: CASSSDRRATNEKLFF. CDR3 sequence (DNA): TGCGCCAGCAGCTCGGACAGGCGTGCAACTAATGAAAAACTGTTTTTT.

The chain joins TRBV18 to TRBJ2-1, with 14 bases identical to TRBD2. Germline loops: CDR1 KGHSH, CDR2 LQKENI. V gave up 3 bases and J gave up 13 bases; unmatched junction bases: 2. This CDR3 contains 13 residues. CDR3 residues: CASSPTSGRAQFF. The CDR3 DNA sequence: TGTGCCAGCTCACCGACTAGCGGGAGGGCCCAGTTCTTC.

The rearrangement uses TRBV27 and TRBJ2-7; 8 bases are a match to TRBD1. The CDR3 contains 15 residues. The J segment lost 2 bases and the V segment lost 6 bases, leaving 9 bases of the junction unmatched. CDR1 MNHEY and CDR2 SMNVEV come from the germline V gene (reference sequence). In DNA, the CDR3 is TGTGCCAGCAGGACTCCGGGACAGGCTCCCTACGAGCAGTACTTC. Translating it yields CASRTPGQAPYEQYF.

The rearrangement uses TRBV5-1 and TRBJ2-1, with D perhaps TRBD1 (6 bases). The V gene lost 3 bases and the J gene lost 4 bases, with 14 bases spanning the gap. CDR1 is SGHRS, CDR2 YFSETQ, per germline. CDR3 length: 15 amino acids. For the CDR3, the DNA is TGCGCCAGCAGCTCTGGTCTACAGGGATACAATGAGCAGTTCTTC. Amino acids: CASSSGLQGYNEQFF.

This chain uses TRBV10-3 with TRBJ2-1, with 7 nucleotides matching TRBD2. V shed 7 bases and J 5 bases; nucleotides not matched to a gene: 11. Germline lookup yields CDR1 ENHRY and CDR2 SYGVKD. The length of the CDR3 is 15 residues. The CDR3 here is CAIKAAAGRNNEQFF. In DNA form, the CDR3 reads TGTGCCATCAAGGCTGCAGCGGGACGAAACAATGAGCAGTTCTTC.

This rearrangement joins TRBV10-1 to TRBJ1-1; no definite D call. CDR1 and CDR2 from the germline V gene are WNHNN and SYGVQD (reference sequence). The CDR3 length is 13 residues. V lost 4 bases and J 5 bases, leaving 11 bases between the germline ends. The chain's CDR3 is CASSGEGRTEAFF. CDR3 sequence (DNA): TGCGCCAGCAGTGGAGAGGGAAGGACTGAAGCTTTCTTT.

V gene TRBV7-3 combines with J gene TRBJ2-6; D is uncertain. CDR3 size: 14 residues. The germline V gene has CDR1 SGHTA and CDR2 FQGTGA. V was clipped by 5 bases and J by 0 bases, with 5 bases between them. CDR3 nucleotides: TGTGCCAGCAGCCTCAGCTCTGGGGCCAACGTCCTGACTTTC. This sequence encodes CASSLSSGANVLTF. The full variable domain, its missing parts supplied by reference TRBV7-3 and TRBJ2-6, is GAGVSQTPSNKVTEKGKYVELRCDPISGHTALYWYRQSLGQGPEFLIYFQGTGAADDSGLPNDRFFAVRPEGSVSTLKIQRTERGDSAVYLCASSLSSGANVLTFGAGSRLTVL.

V usage is TRBV27 and J usage is TRBJ2-7, with D possibly TRBD2 on 5 matching bases. The germline gives CDR1 MNHEY, CDR2 SMNVEV (reference sequence). Trimming took off 6 bases at V and 4 bases at J, with 13 bases between the two ends. The CDR3 has 13 amino acids. The DNA for the CDR3 is TGTGCCAGCAGGCTTAGCGCGCGGTACGAGCAGTACTTC. Protein sequence: CASRLSARYEQYF.

V usage is TRBV7-2 and J usage is TRBJ2-2; 11 bases match TRBD2. The CDR3 consists of 18 residues. J gave up 6 bases and V 2 bases, and 11 bases lay outside the gene matches. CDR1 is SGHTA and CDR2 is FQGNSA in the germline V gene. As DNA, the CDR3 is TGTGCCAGCAGCTTATCCCGAATACTAGCGGGAGTACCCGGGGAGCTGTTTTTT. This gives the protein CASSLSRILAGVPGELFF.

The gene calls are TRBV7-6 and TRBJ1-3; the D is unclear. This CDR3 has 16 amino acids. Trimming took 2 bases from V and 4 from J, leaving 15 bases between them. Per germline, CDR1 SGHVS and CDR2 FNYEAQ. CDR3 nucleotide sequence: TGTGCCAGCAGCTTAAAAGAGGGCGTCGGAGGAAACACCATATATTTT. Amino acids: CASSLKEGVGGNTIYF.

The rearrangement links TRBV7-2 to TRBJ2-1; 11 positions match TRBD1. The V gene end was trimmed by 4 bases and the J gene end by 7 bases; junction bases not matched to a gene: 12. The CDR3 contains 17 residues. Looked up from germline, CDR1 is SGHTA and CDR2 is FQGNSA. The CDR3: CASSSLRGQGVRNEQFF. Written as DNA, the CDR3 is TGTGCCAGCAGCTCGTTACGGGGACAGGGGGTCAGAAATGAGCAGTTCTTC.

The chain combines TRBV29-1 with TRBJ2-5; TRBD1 aligns across 8 bases. The J call is in doubt because the DNA end fits TRBJ2-7 better. The CDR3 is made up of 13 amino acids. Looked up from germline, CDR1 is SQVTM and CDR2 is ANQGSEA. In DNA, the CDR3 is TGCAGCGCCAAACAGGGGGATAGAAGCGAGCAGTACTTC. Translating it yields CSAKQGDRSEQYF.

This rearrangement joins TRBV14 to TRBJ2-7; D ambiguous. The germline V gene has CDR1 SGHDN and CDR2 FVKESK. The CDR3 is 15 residues long. Trimming cost V 1 base and J 7 bases, with 17 bases left between them. CDR3 nucleotides: TGTGCCAGCAGCCAAGTTAATAATCCGTCGCGGGAGCAGTACTTC. Translation gives CASSQVNNPSREQYF.

V is TRBV5-1 and J is TRBJ2-1, with 9 bases aligning to TRBD2. The CDR3 consists of 15 residues. J gave up 8 bases and V 2 bases, and 8 bases lay outside the gene matches. Germline V gene data show CDR1 as SGHRS and CDR2 as YFSETQ. CDR3: CASSFSPSGDDEQFF. CDR3 DNA: TGCGCCAGCAGCTTTTCTCCTAGCGGGGACGATGAGCAGTTCTTC. Looking up the rest from reference TRBV5-1 and TRBJ2-1 gives the full variable domain: KAGVTQTPRYLIKTRGQQVTLSCSPISGHRSVSWYQQTPGQGLQFLFEYFSETQRNKGNFPGRFSGRQFSNSRSEMNVSTLELGDSALYLCASSFSPSGDDEQFFGPGTRLTVL.

The rearrangement uses TRBV5-1 and TRBJ1-5; D might be TRBD1 (6 bases). CDR3 size: 15 residues. Trimming took 0 bases from V and 6 from J, leaving 13 bases between them. Germline V lookup: CDR1 SGHRS, CDR2 YFSETQ. As DNA, the CDR3 is TGCGCCAGCAGCTTGGACACAGGGTCGGGTCAGCCCCAGCATTTT. Translating gives CASSLDTGSGQPQHF. Full variable domain (missing parts from reference TRBV5-1 and TRBJ1-5): KAGVTQTPRYLIKTRGQQVTLSCSPISGHRSVSWYQQTPGQGLQFLFEYFSETQRNKGNFPGRFSGRQFSNSRSEMNVSTLELGDSALYLCASSLDTGSGQPQHFGDGTRLSIL.